The present TCR beta chain was sequenced within a study of blood T cell repertoires in COVID-19. Study-wide context: COVID-19 samples, acute and convalescent, were from the United States, Italy and Spain. The cDNA or gDNA used as material had been derived from T cells, B-cell-depleted T cells, or PBMCs.

Unmatched junction bases numbered 15, after V lost 6 bases and J lost 7 bases. Germline V lookup: CDR1 LNHDA, CDR2 SQIVND (reference sequence). The CDR3 is 16 residues long. Sequencing used immunoSEQ multiplex PCR; TCRdb keeps in-frame clones, though not all of them. Among about 180,000 clones listed, almost 80% were seen once. The chain has TRBV19 and TRBJ1-5; the match to TRBD1 covers 7 bases. The sequencing input was PBMCs or T cells enriched from blood (not recorded which). This clonotype was sampled from a woman aged 45-60 years who had recovered from COVID-19. CDR3 residues: CASSLLPTGPGQPQHF. For the CDR3, the DNA is TGTGCCAGTAGCCTGTTACCGACAGGGCCCGGACAGCCCCAGCATTTT. The full variable domain, rest sourced from reference TRBV19 and TRBJ1-5, is DGGITQSPKYLFRKEGQNVTLSCEQNLNHDAMYWYRQDPGQGLRLIYYSQIVNDFQKGDIAEGYSVSREKKESFPLTVTSAQKNPTAFYLCASSLLPTGPGQPQHFGDGTRLSIL.